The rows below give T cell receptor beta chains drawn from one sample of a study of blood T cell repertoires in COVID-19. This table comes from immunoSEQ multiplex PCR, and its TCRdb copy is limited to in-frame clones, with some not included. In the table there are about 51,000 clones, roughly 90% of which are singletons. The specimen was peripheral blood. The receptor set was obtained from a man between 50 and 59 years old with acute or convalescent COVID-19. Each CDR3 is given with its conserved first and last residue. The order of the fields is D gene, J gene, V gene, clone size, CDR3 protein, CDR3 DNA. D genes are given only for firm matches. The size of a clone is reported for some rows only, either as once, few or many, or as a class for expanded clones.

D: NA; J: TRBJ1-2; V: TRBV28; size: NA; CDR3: CASSQGGEVGYGYTF; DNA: TGTGCCAGCAGTCAAGGAGGGGAGGTGGGCTATGGCTACACCTTC
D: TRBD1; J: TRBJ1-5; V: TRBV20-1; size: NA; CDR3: CSASERGQFSNQPQHF; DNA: TGCAGTGCTAGTGAAAGGGGACAGTTTAGCAATCAGCCCCAGCATTTT
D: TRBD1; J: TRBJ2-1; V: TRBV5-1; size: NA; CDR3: CASSLGDRYNEQFF; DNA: TGCGCCAGCAGCTTAGGGGACAGGTACAATGAGCAGTTCTTC
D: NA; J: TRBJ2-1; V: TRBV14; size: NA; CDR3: CASSQDPTHEQFF; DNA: TGTGCCAGCAGCCAAGATCCGACACATGAGCAGTTCTTC
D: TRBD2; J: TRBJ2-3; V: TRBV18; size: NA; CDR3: CASHWEVAGPTDTQYF; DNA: TGTGCCAGCCATTGGGAGGTAGCGGGGCCCACCGATACGCAGTATTTT
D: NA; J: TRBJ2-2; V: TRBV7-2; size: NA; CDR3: CASSLSPGAGELFF; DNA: TGTGCCAGCAGCTTATCACCGGGGGCCGGGGAGCTGTTTTTT
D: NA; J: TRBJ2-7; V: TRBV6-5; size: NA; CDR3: CASRTPDRAYEQYF; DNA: TGTGCCAGCAGAACTCCCGACAGAGCCTACGAGCAGTACTTC
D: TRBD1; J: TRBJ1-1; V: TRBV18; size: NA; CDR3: CASSPLGQGNTEAFF; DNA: TGTGCCAGCTCACCCCTGGGACAGGGGAACACTGAAGCTTTCTTT
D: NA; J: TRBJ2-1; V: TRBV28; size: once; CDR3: CASKGGGYNEQFF; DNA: TGTGCCAGCAAAGGGGGGGGTTACAATGAGCAGTTCTTC
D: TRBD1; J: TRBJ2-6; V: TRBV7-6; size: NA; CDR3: CASSLDGTGLGPGANVLTF; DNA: TGTGCCAGCAGCTTAGACGGGACAGGACTTGGGCCTGGGGCCAACGTCCTGACTTTC
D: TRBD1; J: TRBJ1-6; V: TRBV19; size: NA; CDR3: CASSTTGQNSPLHF; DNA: TGTGCCAGTAGTACGACAGGGCAAAATTCACCCCTCCACTTT
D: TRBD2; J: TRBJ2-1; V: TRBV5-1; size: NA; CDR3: CASSWGLAGGYYNEQFF; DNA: TGCGCCAGCAGCTGGGGACTAGCGGGGGGCTACTACAATGAGCAGTTCTTC
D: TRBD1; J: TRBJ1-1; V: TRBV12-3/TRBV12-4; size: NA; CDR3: CASSRTGGSEAFF; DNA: TGTGCCAGCAGTCGGACAGGGGGCTCGGAAGCTTTCTTT
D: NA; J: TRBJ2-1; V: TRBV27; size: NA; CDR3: CASRHHSLRGGASYNEQFF; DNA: TGTGCCAGCAGACACCACTCCTTACGTGGGGGGGCCTCCTACAATGAGCAGTTCTTC
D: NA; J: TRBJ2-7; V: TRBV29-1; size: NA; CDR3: CSVHDGVYEQYF; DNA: TGCAGCGTTCATGACGGAGTCTACGAGCAGTACTTC
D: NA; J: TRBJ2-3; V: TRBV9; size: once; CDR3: CASSLQGTIYTDTQYF; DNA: TGTGCCAGCAGCCTGCAGGGGACGATCTACACAGATACGCAGTATTTT
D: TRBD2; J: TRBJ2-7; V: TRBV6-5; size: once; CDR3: CASSYATSGGMGQYF; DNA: TGTGCCAGCAGTTACGCGACTAGCGGGGGAATGGGGCAGTACTTC
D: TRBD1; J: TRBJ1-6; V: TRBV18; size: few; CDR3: CASSPPGQGSSPLHF; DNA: TGTGCCAGCTCACCTCCGGGACAGGGAAGTTCACCCCTCCACTTT
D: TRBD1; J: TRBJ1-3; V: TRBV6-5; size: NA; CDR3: CATSLTGTAGNTIYF; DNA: TGTGCCACCTCTCTCACCGGGACAGCAGGAAACACCATATATTTT
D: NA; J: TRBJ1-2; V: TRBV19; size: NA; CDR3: CASSNPSRQDYGYTF; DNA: TGTGCCAGTAGTAACCCGAGCCGACAGGACTATGGCTACACCTTC
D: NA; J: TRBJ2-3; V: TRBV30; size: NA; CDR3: CAWSLSGDTQYF; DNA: TGTGCCTGGAGTTTGAGCGGAGATACGCAGTATTTT
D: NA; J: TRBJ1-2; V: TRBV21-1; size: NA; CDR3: CASTTTGFYGYTF; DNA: TGTGCCAGCACCACGACAGGGTTTTATGGCTACACCTTC
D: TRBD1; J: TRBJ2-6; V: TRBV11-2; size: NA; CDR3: CASRRGQGRISGANVLTF; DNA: TGTGCCAGCAGAAGGGGACAGGGACGAATTTCTGGGGCCAACGTCCTGACTTTC
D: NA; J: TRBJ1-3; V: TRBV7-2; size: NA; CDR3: CASSLVGVIYF; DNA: TGTGCCAGCAGCTTAGTGGGAGTAATATATTTT
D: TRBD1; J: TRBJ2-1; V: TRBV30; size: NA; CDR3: CAWSERGLTYNEQFF; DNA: TGTGCCTGGAGTGAAAGGGGGCTGACCTACAATGAGCAGTTCTTC
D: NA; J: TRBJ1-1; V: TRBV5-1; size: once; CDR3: CASRPDSLVEAFF; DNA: TGCGCCAGCAGACCCGACAGTTTGGTTGAAGCTTTCTTT
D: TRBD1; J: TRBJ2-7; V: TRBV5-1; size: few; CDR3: CASSLELVGQGAGEQYF; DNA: TGCGCCAGCAGCTTGGAGTTAGTTGGGCAGGGGGCCGGCGAGCAGTACTTC
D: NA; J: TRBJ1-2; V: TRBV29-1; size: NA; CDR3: CSAGNRHSNYGYTF; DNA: TGCAGCGCCGGAAACAGACATAGTAACTATGGCTACACCTTC
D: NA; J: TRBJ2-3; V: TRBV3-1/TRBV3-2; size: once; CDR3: CASTFGLTPDTQYF; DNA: TGTGCCAGCACCTTCGGACTTACACCAGATACGCAGTATTTT
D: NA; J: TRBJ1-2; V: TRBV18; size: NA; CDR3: CASSQAERRTNYGYTF; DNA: TGTGCCAGCTCACAGGCCGAGCGGCGAACTAACTATGGCTACACCTTC
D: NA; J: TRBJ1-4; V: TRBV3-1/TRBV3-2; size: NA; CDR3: CASSPQGREKLFF; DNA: TGTGCCAGCAGCCCTCAGGGGCGTGAAAAACTGTTTTTT
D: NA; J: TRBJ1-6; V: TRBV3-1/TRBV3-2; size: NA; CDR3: CASSSTGGSSYNSPLHF; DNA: TGTGCCAGCAGTTCCACAGGCGGTAGCTCCTATAATTCACCCCTCCACTTT
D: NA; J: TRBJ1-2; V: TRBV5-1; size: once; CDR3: CASSLTGSKILSGYTF; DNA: TGCGCCAGCAGCCTGACAGGCTCCAAAATCTTGAGTGGCTACACCTTC
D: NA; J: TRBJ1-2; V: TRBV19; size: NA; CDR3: CASNLGLGTVNYGYTF; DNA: TGTGCCAGTAACTTGGGACTCGGAACAGTTAACTATGGCTACACCTTC
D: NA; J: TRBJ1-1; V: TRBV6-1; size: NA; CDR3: CASSEAVPGTEAFF; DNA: TGTGCCAGCAGTGAAGCGGTCCCGGGCACTGAAGCTTTCTTT